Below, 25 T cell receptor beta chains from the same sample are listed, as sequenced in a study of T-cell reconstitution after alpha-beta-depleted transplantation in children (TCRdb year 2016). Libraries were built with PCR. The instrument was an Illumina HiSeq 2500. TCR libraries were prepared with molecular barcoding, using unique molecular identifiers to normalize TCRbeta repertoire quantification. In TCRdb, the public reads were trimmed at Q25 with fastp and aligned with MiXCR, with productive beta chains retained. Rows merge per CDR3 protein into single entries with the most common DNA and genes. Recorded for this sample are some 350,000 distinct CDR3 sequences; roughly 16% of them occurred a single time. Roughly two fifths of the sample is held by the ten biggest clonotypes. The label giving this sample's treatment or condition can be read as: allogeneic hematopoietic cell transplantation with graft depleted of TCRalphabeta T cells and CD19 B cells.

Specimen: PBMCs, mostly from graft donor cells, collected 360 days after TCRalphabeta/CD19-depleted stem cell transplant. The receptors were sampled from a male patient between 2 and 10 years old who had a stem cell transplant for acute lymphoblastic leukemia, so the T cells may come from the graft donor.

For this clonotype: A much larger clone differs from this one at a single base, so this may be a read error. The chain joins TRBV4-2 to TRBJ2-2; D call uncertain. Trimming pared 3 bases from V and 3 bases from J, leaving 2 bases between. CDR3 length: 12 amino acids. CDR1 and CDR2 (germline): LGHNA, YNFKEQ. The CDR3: CASSQYTGELFF. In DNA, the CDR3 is TGTGCCAGCAGCCAGTACACCGGGGAGCTGTTTTTT.

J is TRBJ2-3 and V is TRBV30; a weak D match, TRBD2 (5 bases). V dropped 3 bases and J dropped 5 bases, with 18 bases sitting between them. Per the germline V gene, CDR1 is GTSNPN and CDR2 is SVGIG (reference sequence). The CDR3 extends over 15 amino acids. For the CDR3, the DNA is TGTGCCTGGAGCCCATGGGCGGGTCGCAGAGATACGCAGTATTTT. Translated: CAWSPWAGRRDTQYF.

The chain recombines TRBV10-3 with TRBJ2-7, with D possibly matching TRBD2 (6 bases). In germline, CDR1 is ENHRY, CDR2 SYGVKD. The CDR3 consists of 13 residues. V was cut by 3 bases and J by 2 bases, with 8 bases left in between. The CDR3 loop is CAISDSGTYEQYF. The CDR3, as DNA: TGTGCCATCAGTGATAGCGGTACCTACGAGCAGTACTTC.

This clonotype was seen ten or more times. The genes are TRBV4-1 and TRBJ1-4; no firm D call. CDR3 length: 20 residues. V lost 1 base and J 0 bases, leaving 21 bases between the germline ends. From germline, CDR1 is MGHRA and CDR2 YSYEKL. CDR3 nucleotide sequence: TGCGCCAGCAGCCAAGTTGTGTCTGGGCGCGGTTTTGCAACTAATGAAAAACTGTTTTTT. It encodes CASSQVVSGRGFATNEKLFF.

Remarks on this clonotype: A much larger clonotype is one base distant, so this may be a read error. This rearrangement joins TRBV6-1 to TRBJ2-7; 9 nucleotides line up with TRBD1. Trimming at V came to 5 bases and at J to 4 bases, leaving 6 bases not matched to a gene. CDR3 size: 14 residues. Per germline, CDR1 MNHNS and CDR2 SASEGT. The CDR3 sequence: CASSPGTGLYEQYF. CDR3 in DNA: TGTGCCAGCAGTCCCGGGACAGGGCTGTACGAGCAGTACTTC.

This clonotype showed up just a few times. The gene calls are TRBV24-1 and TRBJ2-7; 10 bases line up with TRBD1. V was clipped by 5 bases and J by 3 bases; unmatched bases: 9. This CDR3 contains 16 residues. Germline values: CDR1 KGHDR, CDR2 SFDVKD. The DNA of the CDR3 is TGTGCCACCAGTGTGGGACAGGGGAAGCCCCTCTACGAGCAGTACTTC. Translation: CATSVGQGKPLYEQYF.

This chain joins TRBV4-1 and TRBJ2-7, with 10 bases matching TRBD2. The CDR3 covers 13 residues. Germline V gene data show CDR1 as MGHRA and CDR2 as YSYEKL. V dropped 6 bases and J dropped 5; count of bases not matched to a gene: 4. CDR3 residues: CASRAGLANEQYF. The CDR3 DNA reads TGCGCCAGCAGAGCGGGACTAGCGAACGAGCAGTACTTC.

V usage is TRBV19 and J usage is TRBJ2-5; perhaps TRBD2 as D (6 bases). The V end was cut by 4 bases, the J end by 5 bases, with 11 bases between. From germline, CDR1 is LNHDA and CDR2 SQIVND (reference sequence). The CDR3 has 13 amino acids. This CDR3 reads CASSTGGMETQYF. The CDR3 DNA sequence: TGTGCCAGTAGTACAGGAGGGATGGAGACCCAGTACTTC.

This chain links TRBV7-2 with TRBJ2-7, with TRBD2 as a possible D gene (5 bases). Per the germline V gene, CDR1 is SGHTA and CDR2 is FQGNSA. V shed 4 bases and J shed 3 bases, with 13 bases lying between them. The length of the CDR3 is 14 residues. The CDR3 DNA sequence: TGTGCCAGCAGCTACAGCGGAGGATACTACGAGCAGTACTTC. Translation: CASSYSGGYYEQYF.

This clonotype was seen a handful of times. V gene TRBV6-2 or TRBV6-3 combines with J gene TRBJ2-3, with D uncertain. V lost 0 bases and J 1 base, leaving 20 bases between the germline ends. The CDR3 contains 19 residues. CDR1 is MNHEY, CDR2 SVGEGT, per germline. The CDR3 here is CASSYSDPWGNVGTDTQYF. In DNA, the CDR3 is TGTGCCAGCAGTTACTCGGACCCTTGGGGTAACGTAGGCACAGATACGCAGTATTTT.

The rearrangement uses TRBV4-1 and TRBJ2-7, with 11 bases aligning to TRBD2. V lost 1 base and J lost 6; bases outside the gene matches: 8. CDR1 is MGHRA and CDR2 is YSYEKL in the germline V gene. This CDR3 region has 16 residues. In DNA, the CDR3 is TGCGCCAGCAGCCAAGCCCTAGTAGCGGGAGGGCTCGAGCAGTACTTC. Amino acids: CASSQALVAGGLEQYF.

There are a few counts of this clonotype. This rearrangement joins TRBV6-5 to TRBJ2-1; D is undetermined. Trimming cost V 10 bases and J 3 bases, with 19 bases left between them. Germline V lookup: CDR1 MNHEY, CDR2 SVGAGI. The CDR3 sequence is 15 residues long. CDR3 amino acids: CATQFDSFYYNEQFF. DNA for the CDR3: TGTGCCACGCAATTTGACTCCTTTTACTACAATGAGCAGTTCTTC.

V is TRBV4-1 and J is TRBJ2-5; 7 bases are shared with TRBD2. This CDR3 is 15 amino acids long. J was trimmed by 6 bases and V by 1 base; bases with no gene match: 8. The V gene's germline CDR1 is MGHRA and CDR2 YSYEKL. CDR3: CASSQVRLAGQTQYF. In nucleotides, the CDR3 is TGCGCCAGCAGCCAAGTTAGACTAGCCGGGCAGACCCAGTACTTC.

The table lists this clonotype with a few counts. The chain's CDR3 is CSARRPNQPQHF. DNA of the CDR3: TGCAGTGCTAGACGGCCCAATCAGCCCCAGCATTTT. The chain employs TRBV20-1 and TRBJ1-5; D call uncertain. Germline V CDR1 and CDR2: DFQATT, SNEGSKA (reference sequence). The CDR3 sequence is 12 residues long. Between the trimmed V and J ends, which lost 2 bases and 3 bases, there was a span of 5 bases.

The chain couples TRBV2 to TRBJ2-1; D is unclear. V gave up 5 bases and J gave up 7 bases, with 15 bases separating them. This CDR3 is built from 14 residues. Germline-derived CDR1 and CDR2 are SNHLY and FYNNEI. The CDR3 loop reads CASSRDLLANEQFF. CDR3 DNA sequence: TGTGCCAGCAGTAGGGATCTCCTTGCAAATGAGCAGTTCTTC.

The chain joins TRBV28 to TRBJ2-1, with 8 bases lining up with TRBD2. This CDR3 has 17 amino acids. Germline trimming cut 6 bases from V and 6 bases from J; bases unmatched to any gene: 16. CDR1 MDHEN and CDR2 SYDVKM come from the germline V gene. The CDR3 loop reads CASSLTQAGVFVNEQFF. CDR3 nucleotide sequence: TGTGCCAGCAGCCTTACCCAAGCGGGAGTCTTCGTCAATGAGCAGTTCTTC.

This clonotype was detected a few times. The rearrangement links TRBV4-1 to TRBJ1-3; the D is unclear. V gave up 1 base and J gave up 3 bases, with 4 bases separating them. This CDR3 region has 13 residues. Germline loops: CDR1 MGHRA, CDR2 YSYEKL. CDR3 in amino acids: CASSQGFGNTIYF. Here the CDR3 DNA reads TGCGCCAGCAGCCAAGGGTTTGGAAACACCATATATTTT.

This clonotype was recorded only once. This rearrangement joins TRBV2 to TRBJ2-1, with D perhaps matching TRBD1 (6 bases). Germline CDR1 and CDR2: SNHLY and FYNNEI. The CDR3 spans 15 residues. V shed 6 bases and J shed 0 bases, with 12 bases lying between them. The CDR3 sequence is CASRLDSSSYNEQFF. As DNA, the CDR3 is TGTGCCAGCAGGTTGGACAGTAGCTCCTACAATGAGCAGTTCTTC.

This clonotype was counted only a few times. The CDR3 here is CASSLYEPSTEAFF. CDR3 nucleotides: TGTGCCAGCTCACTATATGAACCGAGCACTGAAGCTTTCTTT. The chain joins TRBV18 to TRBJ1-1; D gene unclear. Trimming stripped 4 bases from V and 4 bases from J, with 13 bases between. CDR1 and CDR2 from the germline V gene are KGHSH and LQKENI. The CDR3 length is 14 residues.

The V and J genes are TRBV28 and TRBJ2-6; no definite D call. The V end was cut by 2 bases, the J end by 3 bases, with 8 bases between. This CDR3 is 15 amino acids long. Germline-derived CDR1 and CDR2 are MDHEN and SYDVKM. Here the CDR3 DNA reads TGTGCCAGCAGTTTACTGGAAAGTGGGGCCAACGTCCTGACTTTC. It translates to CASSLLESGANVLTF.

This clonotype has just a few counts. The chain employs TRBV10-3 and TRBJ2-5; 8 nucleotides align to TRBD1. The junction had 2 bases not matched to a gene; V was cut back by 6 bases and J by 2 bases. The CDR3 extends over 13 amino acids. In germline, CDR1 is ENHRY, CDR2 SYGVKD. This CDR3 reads CAISGQGQETQYF. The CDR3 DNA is TGTGCCATCAGCGGACAGGGTCAAGAGACCCAGTACTTC.

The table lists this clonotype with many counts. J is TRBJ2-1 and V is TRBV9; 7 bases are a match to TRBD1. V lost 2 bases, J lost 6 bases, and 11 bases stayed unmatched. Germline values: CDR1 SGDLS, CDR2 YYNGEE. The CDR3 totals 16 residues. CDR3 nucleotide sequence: TGTGCCAGCAGCGTCCCCCGGGACAGCGAGTCCAATGAGCAGTTCTTC. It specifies CASSVPRDSESNEQFF.

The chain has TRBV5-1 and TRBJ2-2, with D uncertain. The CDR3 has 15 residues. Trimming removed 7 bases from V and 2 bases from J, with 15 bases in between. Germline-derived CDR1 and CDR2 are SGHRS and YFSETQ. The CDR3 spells CASHTFDSNTGELFF. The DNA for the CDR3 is TGCGCCAGCCATACATTCGACTCTAACACCGGGGAGCTGTTTTTT.

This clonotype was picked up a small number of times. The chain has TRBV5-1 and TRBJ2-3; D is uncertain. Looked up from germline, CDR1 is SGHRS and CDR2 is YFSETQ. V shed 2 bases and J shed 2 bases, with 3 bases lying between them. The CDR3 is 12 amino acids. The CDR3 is CASSFFTDTQYF. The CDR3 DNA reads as TGCGCCAGCAGCTTTTTCACAGATACGCAGTATTTT.

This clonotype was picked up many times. In DNA form, the CDR3 reads TGTGCCAGCAGTTTGGGTAGCGGGAGCCGCTCCTACGAGCAGTACTTC. It translates to CASSLGSGSRSYEQYF. The chain joins TRBV28 to TRBJ2-7, with TRBD2 matching over 9 bases. Germline V CDR1 and CDR2: MDHEN, SYDVKM. CDR3 length equals 16 residues. The ends lost 3 bases at V and 0 bases at J; junction bases unmatched: 6.